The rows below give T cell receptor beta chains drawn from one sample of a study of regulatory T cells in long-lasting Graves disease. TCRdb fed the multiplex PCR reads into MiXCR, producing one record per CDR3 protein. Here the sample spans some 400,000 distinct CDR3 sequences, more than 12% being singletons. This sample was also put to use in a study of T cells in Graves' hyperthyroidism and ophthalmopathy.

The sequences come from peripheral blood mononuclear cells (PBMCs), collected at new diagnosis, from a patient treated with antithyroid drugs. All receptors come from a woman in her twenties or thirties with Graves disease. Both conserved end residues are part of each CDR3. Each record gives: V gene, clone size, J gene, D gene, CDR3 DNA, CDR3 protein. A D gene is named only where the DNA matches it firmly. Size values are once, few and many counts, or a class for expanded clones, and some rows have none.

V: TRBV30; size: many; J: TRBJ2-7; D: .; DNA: TGTGCCTGGAGTGTTAGCGGCCCGGGGGCCGGGCAGTACTTC; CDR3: CAWSVSGPGAGQYF
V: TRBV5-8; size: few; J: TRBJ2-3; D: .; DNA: TGTGCCAGCAGCTACGAGGGAACCACCACAGATACGCAGTATTTT; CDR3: CASSYEGTTTDTQYF
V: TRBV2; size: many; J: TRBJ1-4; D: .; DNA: TGTGCCAGCAGTGATGGGCAGGGATGGGAAAAACTGTTTTTT; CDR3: CASSDGQGWEKLFF
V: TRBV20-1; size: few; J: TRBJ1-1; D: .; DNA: TGCAGTGCTAGGAGCGGCGGGGCAAACACTGAAGCTCTCTTT; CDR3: CSARSGGANTEALF
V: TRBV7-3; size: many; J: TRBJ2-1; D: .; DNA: TGTGCCAGCAGCTCCCTTTCGCCGACTAATAGCCGAGGAAATGAGCAGTTCTTC; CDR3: CASSSLSPTNSRGNEQFF
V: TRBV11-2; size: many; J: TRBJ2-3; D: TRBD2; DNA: TGTGCCAGCAGCTTAGACGAGGGGAGCGGGAGACGTGAAGATACGCAGTATTTT; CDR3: CASSLDEGSGRREDTQYF
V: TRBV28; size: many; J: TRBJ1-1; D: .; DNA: TGTGCCAGCAGTTTATACTCCGGGACTGAAGCTTTCTTT; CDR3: CASSLYSGTEAFF
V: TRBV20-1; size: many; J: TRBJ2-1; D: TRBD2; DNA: TGCAGTGCTAAAACTAGCGGGGATTACTACAATGAGCAGTTCTTC; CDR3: CSAKTSGDYYNEQFF
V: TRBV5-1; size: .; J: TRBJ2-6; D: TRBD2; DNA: TGCGCCAGCAGCTTGTATCCCTCTGCTGCGGGACTAGCGGGCCAAATCTCTGGGGCCAACGTCCTGACTTTC; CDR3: CASSLYPSAAGLAGQISGANVLTF
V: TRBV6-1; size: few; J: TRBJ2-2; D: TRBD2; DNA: TGTGCCAGCGTCACTAGCGGGGCCTACACCGGGGAGCTGTTTTTT; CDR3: CASVTSGAYTGELFF
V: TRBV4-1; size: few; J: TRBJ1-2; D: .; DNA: TGCGCCAGCAGCCAAGAAGAGGGGAGCTTTCGTGGCTACACCTTC; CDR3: CASSQEEGSFRGYTF
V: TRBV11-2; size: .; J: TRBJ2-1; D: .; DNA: TGTGCCAGCAGTCCCAAGGGTTTTGAGCAGTTCTTC; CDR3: CASSPKGFEQFF
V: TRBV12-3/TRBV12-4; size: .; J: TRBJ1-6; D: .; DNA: TGTGCCAGCAGTTTAGCTGGCAGGGGAAGGACACCCCTCCACTTT; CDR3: CASSLAGRGRTPLHF
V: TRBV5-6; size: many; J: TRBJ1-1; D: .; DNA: TGTGCCAGCAGCTTGCAGGGGAGCACTGAAGCTTTCTTT; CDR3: CASSLQGSTEAFF
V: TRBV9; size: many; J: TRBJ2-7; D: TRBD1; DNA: TGTGCCAGCAGCTCGAGGGACAGCGAGTCCTACGAGCAGTACTTC; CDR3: CASSSRDSESYEQYF
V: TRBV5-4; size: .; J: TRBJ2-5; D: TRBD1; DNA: TGTGCCAGCAGGAAGGGACAGGGGAATTCCTTCTATCAGAGGCAAGAGACCCAGTACTTC; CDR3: CASRKGQGNSFYQRQETQYF
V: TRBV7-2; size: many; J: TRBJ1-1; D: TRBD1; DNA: TGTGCCAGCAGCCCCAACAGGGGTAGTACTGAAGCTTTCTTT; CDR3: CASSPNRGSTEAFF
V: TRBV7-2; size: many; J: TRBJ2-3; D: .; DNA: TGTGCCAGCAGCTTAGGAGCGCCCGAGACCTATACGCAGTATTTT; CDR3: CASSLGAPETYTQYF
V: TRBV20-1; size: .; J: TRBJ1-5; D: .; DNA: TGCAGTGCTAGTGGGCAGGGGTTTTCTAGCAATCAGCCCCAGCATTTT; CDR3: CSASGQGFSSNQPQHF
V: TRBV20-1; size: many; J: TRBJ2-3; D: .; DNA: TGCAGTGCCCTCTCGGGCTCTACGCAGTATTTT; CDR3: CSALSGSTQYF
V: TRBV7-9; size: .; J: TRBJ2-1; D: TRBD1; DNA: TGTGCCAGCAGCAGGGGACAGGCCAATGAGCAGTTCTTC; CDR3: CASSRGQANEQFF
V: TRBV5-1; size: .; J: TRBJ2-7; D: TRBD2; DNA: TGCGCCAGCAGCTTGTTAACTAGCGGATACGAGCAGTACTTC; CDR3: CASSLLTSGYEQYF
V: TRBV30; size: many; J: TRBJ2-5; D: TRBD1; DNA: TGTGCCTGGAAGACTGGGACAGGGGAAGAGACCCAGTACTTC; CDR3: CAWKTGTGEETQYF
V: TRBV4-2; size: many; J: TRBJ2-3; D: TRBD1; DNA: TGTGCCAGCAGCCAAGATCCGAAGGGGGCAGCAGATACGCAGTATTTT; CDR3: CASSQDPKGAADTQYF
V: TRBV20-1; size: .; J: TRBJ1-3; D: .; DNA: TGCAGTGCTGCCCCACCCGGCTTAGGAAACACCATATATTTT; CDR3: CSAAPPGLGNTIYF
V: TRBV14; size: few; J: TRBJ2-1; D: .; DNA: TGTGCCAGCAGCCTGGGCGTCGGTTACAGATACAATGAGCAGTTCTTC; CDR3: CASSLGVGYRYNEQFF
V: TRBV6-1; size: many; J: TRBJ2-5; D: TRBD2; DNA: TGTGCCAGCAGTGCACTAGCGCGAGTCGACCAAGAGACCCAGTACTTC; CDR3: CASSALARVDQETQYF
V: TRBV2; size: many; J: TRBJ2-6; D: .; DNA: TGTGCCAGGGGCAAGGGGCTTGGCTCTGGGGCCAACGTCCTGACTTTC; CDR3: CARGKGLGSGANVLTF
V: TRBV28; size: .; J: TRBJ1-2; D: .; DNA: TGTGCCAGCAGCTTAATGGTACAGGGAGGTTATGGCTACACCTTC; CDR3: CASSLMVQGGYGYTF
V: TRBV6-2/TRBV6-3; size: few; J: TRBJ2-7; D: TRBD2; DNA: TGTGCCAGCAGTCAAAAGCGGGAGGTGGACGAGCAGTACTTC; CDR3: CASSQKREVDEQYF
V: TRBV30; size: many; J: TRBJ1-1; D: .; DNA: TGTGCCTGGAGTGCCGGACAGCCGAACACTGAAGCTTTCTTT; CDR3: CAWSAGQPNTEAFF
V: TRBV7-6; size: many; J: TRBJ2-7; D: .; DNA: TGTGCCAGCAGCTCACAGGCAACCTACGAGCAGTACTTC; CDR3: CASSSQATYEQYF
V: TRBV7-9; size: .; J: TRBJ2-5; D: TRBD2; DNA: TGTGCCAGCAGCCCTTGGGGTAGCGGGAGTGAGACCCAGTACTTC; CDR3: CASSPWGSGSETQYF
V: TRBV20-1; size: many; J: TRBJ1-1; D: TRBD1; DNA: TGCAGTGCTAGAACGGGAGGACAGGGGCGGAACACTGAAGCTTTCTTT; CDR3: CSARTGGQGRNTEAFF
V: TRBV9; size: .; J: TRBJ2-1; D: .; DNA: TGTGCCAGCAGCGTAGAGGGGCAACTAAGCAATGAGCAGTTCTTC; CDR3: CASSVEGQLSNEQFF
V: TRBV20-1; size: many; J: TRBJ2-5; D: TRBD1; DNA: TGCAGTGCTAGAGACCTTTCCGGACAGGGGGTAGAGACCCAGTACTTC; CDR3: CSARDLSGQGVETQYF
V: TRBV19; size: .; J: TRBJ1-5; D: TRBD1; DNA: TGTGCCAGTAGTACAGGACAGGCTGGCAATCAGCCCCAGCATTTT; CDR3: CASSTGQAGNQPQHF
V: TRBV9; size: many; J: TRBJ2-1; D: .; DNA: TGTGCCAGCAGCACCGGGACCCTAGGACGGAATGAGCAGTTCTTC; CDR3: CASSTGTLGRNEQFF